Many counts were recorded for the clone carrying this T cell receptor beta chain. Germline assignment: CDR1 LNHNV and CDR2 YYDKDF (reference sequence). J gave up 0 bases and V 6 bases, and 9 bases lay outside the gene matches. The CDR3 has 16 amino acids. The sample is drawn from a study of T cells after yellow fever vaccination. TCRdb re-called the 5' RACE reads through MiXCR, storing one row per CDR3 protein. The sample shows 450,000 to 550,000 distinct CDR3 sequences, roughly a fifth of them seen only once. This clonotype originated in a man aged 18 to 35 who received the YFV17D yellow fever vaccine. The specimen comprised PBMCs, sampled 21 days after the first yellow fever vaccination. The chain combines TRBV15 with TRBJ2-3, with 7 bases aligning to TRBD2. CDR3 in amino acids: CATSHPLALSTDTQYF. Here the CDR3 DNA reads TGTGCCACCAGTCACCCACTAGCGCTTAGCACAGATACGCAGTATTTT.